The 23 T cell receptor beta chains below come from one sample, sequenced in a study of T cells in Graves' hyperthyroidism and ophthalmopathy. Template material for amplifying TCR beta CDR3 regions consisted of RNA transcripts. An initial round of RT-PCR targeting the TCR CDR3 relied on the HTBI primer set. In TCRdb, the multiplex PCR reads were re-called with MiXCR into one record per CDR3 protein. The sample includes fewer than 450,000 distinct CDR3 sequences, around a sixth of them seen just once. The source material was blood. The receptors here all came from a man between 18 and 35 years old with Graves' ophthalmopathy.

Ten or more counts support this clonotype. The gene calls are TRBV5-8 and TRBJ1-1, with unresolved D. V lost 0 bases and J lost 11, with 8 bases in between. The germline CDR1 and CDR2 sequences are SGHTS and YDEGEE. The CDR3 loop spans 11 amino acids. The DNA of the CDR3 is TGTGCCAGCAGCTTGGAGGTTGGGGCTTTCTTT. Protein: CASSLEVGAFF.

This clonotype was recorded at least ten times. CDR3 in DNA: TGTGCCAGCAGTCCCATCACAGGGTCTGTCACAGATACGCAGTATTTT. Protein: CASSPITGSVTDTQYF. This chain links TRBV12-3 or TRBV12-4 with TRBJ2-3; a possible D gene is TRBD1 (6 bases). This CDR3 comprises 16 residues. Between the trimmed V and J ends, which lost 5 bases and 2 bases, there was a span of 17 bases.

This clonotype was seen many times. The genes are TRBV12-3 or TRBV12-4 and TRBJ2-5; maybe TRBD2 (5 bases). CDR3 length equals 14 residues. Trimming removed 4 bases from V and 0 bases from J, with 9 bases in between. CDR3 nucleotide sequence: TGTGCCAGCAGTTCTGGCGGGTACCAAGAGACCCAGTACTTC. Protein: CASSSGGYQETQYF.

The chain combines TRBV9 with TRBJ1-1; the match to TRBD1 covers 7 bases. Looked up from germline, CDR1 is SGDLS and CDR2 is YYNGEE. J gave up 6 bases and V 0 bases, and 2 bases lay outside the gene matches. CDR3 length equals 13 residues. The CDR3 is CASSVVQGAEAFF. The CDR3 DNA reads as TGTGCCAGCAGCGTAGTCCAGGGGGCTGAAGCTTTCTTT. Looking up the rest from reference TRBV9 and TRBJ1-1 gives the full variable domain: DSGVTQTPKHLITATGQRVTLRCSPRSGDLSVYWYQQSLDQGLQFLIQYYNGEERAKGNILERFSAQQFPDLHSELNLSSLELGDSALYFCASSVVQGAEAFFGQGTRLTVV.

This clonotype came up many times. CDR3 region: CASSFGQDYEKLFF. The DNA of the CDR3 is TGCGCCAGCAGCTTCGGACAGGACTACGAAAAACTGTTTTTT. J is TRBJ1-4 and V is TRBV5-1; 7 positions agree with TRBD1. The V and J ends lost 2 bases and 8 bases, in that order; junction bases with no gene match: 6. Looked up from germline, CDR1 is SGHRS and CDR2 is YFSETQ. The CDR3 consists of 14 residues.

This clonotype was detected once. CDR3 loop: CASSPLDPAVDSPLHF. The CDR3 nucleotides are TGTGCCAGCAGCCCCCTGGACCCGGCGGTTGATTCACCCCTCCACTTT. The chain joins TRBV13 to TRBJ1-6; D gene ambiguous. The CDR3 contains 16 residues. The ends were cut back, 5 bases at V and 8 bases at J, with 19 bases in the middle. Germline loops: CDR1 PRHDT, CDR2 FYEKMQ (reference sequence).

J is TRBJ2-1 and V is TRBV11-2, with 8 bases fitting TRBD1. CDR3 size: 14 residues. The V gene end was trimmed by 1 base and the J gene end by 6 bases; junction bases not matched to a gene: 2. The germline V gene has CDR1 SGHAT and CDR2 FQNNGV. CDR3 sequence: CASSLGQGFNEQFF. CDR3 coding DNA: TGTGCCAGCAGCTTAGGACAGGGGTTCAATGAGCAGTTCTTC.

This clonotype has at least ten counts. V and J are TRBV28 and TRBJ2-4; D may be TRBD1 or TRBD2 (5 bases each). Looked up from germline, CDR1 is MDHEN and CDR2 is SYDVKM. The CDR3 extends over 13 amino acids. V lost 2 bases and J lost 6, with 8 bases in between. The DNA for the CDR3 is TGTGCCAGCAGTTTAGAGAGGGGAAACATTCAGTACTTC. Residues: CASSLERGNIQYF.

This clonotype was recorded many times. The V gene is TRBV2, the J gene TRBJ1-1; TRBD1 matches 9 bases. This CDR3 spans 15 amino acids. The J segment lost 7 bases and the V segment lost 6 bases, leaving 12 bases of the junction unmatched. The germline V gene encodes CDR1 SNHLY and CDR2 FYNNEI. CDR3 in DNA: TGTGCCAGCAGCCCTTCTAGGACAGGGGTAAGTGAAGCTTTCTTT. It codes for CASSPSRTGVSEAFF.

In this sample, this clonotype turned up many times. The rearrangement links TRBV29-1 to TRBJ2-1, with 11 bases lining up with TRBD2. Germline V lookup: CDR1 SQVTM, CDR2 ANQGSEA. This CDR3 comprises 14 residues. Losses at the gene ends were 7 bases for V and 10 bases for J; bases not matched to a gene: 12. This CDR3 is CSARGTSGTLEQFF. The CDR3 nucleotides are TGCAGCGCCCGCGGGACTAGCGGAACGTTGGAGCAGTTCTTC.

This clonotype turned up a few times. V gene TRBV12-3 or TRBV12-4 combines with J gene TRBJ2-5; no firm D call. V was shortened by 6 bases and J by 1 base, with 9 bases between the two germline ends. The CDR3 is 13 residues long. CDR3 nucleotide sequence: TGTGCCAGCAGAATACTCACCCAAGAGACCCAGTACTTC. Protein: CASRILTQETQYF.

This chain joins TRBV19 and TRBJ1-5, with D uncertain. CDR1 LNHDA and CDR2 SQIVND come from the germline V gene (reference sequence). The CDR3 runs to 15 residues. Trimming took off 9 bases at V and 0 bases at J, with 15 bases between the two ends. The CDR3 DNA follows: TGTGCCAGCTCGGTAGCCGCATTTAGCAATCAGCCCCAGCATTTT. Translation: CASSVAAFSNQPQHF.

In this sample, this clonotype turned up many times. The chain employs TRBV5-1 and TRBJ1-4; TRBD1 agrees at 7 bases. V trimming: 4 bases; J trimming: 4 bases; junction bases outside the gene matches: 7. The CDR3 is 15 amino acids. Germline lookup yields CDR1 SGHRS and CDR2 YFSETQ. This CDR3 is CASSTGRGVNEKLFF. The CDR3 DNA follows: TGCGCCAGCAGCACCGGCAGGGGGGTTAATGAAAAACTGTTTTTT. Full variable domain (rest looked up from reference TRBV5-1 and TRBJ1-4): KAGVTQTPRYLIKTRGQQVTLSCSPISGHRSVSWYQQTPGQGLQFLFEYFSETQRNKGNFPGRFSGRQFSNSRSEMNVSTLELGDSALYLCASSTGRGVNEKLFFGSGTQLSVL.

This clonotype was detected many times. The chain couples TRBV12-3 or TRBV12-4 to TRBJ2-7; 8 positions match TRBD1. The CDR3 runs 14 residues. V shed 5 bases, J shed 5 bases, and the junction held 8 bases outside the gene matches. Written as DNA, the CDR3 is TGTGCCAGCAGTCCAACCTGGACAGGGAACGAGCAGTACTTC. Protein: CASSPTWTGNEQYF.

This clonotype was observed many times. The chain carries TRBV20-1 and TRBJ2-7; D assignment may be TRBD1 or TRBD2 (5 bases each). Germline CDR1 is DFQATT and CDR2 is SNEGSKA (reference sequence). The V end lost 6 bases, the J end lost 7 bases, and 19 bases lay between the germline ends. The CDR3 has 13 residues. CDR3: CSAPPSGLREQYF. The DNA for the CDR3 is TGCAGTGCCCCTCCGTCGGGGCTAAGGGAGCAGTACTTC.

Of note for this clonotype: A read error may produce the germline difference seen at one junction end. The chain couples TRBV7-9 to TRBJ2-7; TRBD2 agrees at 9 bases. The germline V gene has CDR1 SEHNR and CDR2 FQNEAQ (reference sequence). The CDR3 loop spans 15 amino acids. The CDR3 DNA reads as TGTGCCAGCGGCTTAGCGGGGGAAAACTCCTACGAGCAGTACTTC. Translated, it gives CASGLAGENSYEQYF.

V usage is TRBV12-3 or TRBV12-4 and J usage is TRBJ2-1; D is perhaps TRBD2 (7 bases). The CDR3 has 15 amino acids. The ends were cut back, 0 bases at V and 6 bases at J, with 12 bases in the middle. This chain's CDR3 is CASSLAGGAFNEQFF. The CDR3 region has the DNA TGTGCCAGCAGTTTAGCTGGGGGGGCCTTCAATGAGCAGTTCTTC.

At least ten counts were recorded for this clonotype. A single base separates this from a much larger clone, so it may be a read error. The chain carries TRBV12-3 or TRBV12-4 and TRBJ2-7; 13 bases align to TRBD2. This CDR3 comprises 14 residues. The V segment lost 7 bases and the J segment 2 bases; nucleotides outside the gene matches: 2. Here the CDR3 DNA reads TGTGCCAGCACCACTAGCGGGGGGGCCTACGAGCAGTACTTC. This sequence encodes CASTTSGGAYEQYF.

This clonotype was detected only a few times. The junction differs from germline at one of its ends, possibly a read error. The chain links TRBV7-7 to TRBJ1-6; D unresolved. Germline V gives CDR1 SSHAT, CDR2 FNYEAQ (reference sequence). The CDR3 is made up of 17 amino acids. The CDR3 sequence: CASSTPPPGPYNSPLHF. The DNA of the CDR3 is TGTGCTAGCAGCACCCCACCCCCCGGGCCGTACAATTCACCCCTCCACTTT.

This clonotype was recorded a few times. This chain connects TRBV9 to TRBJ2-3, with 8 bases fitting TRBD1. Germline V gene lookup returns CDR1 SGDLS and CDR2 YYNGEE. Trimming cost V 0 bases and J 2 bases; bases outside gene matches: 17. The CDR3 runs 20 residues. The CDR3 nucleotides are TGTGCCAGCAGCGTAGAAAGTTCTGGACAGGGCGGATGGCTCACAGATACGCAGTATTTT. Encoded protein: CASSVESSGQGGWLTDTQYF. The complete variable domain, with remaining parts taken from reference TRBV9 and TRBJ2-3, reads DSGVTQTPKHLITATGQRVTLRCSPRSGDLSVYWYQQSLDQGLQFLIQYYNGEERAKGNILERFSAQQFPDLHSELNLSSLELGDSALYFCASSVESSGQGGWLTDTQYFGPGTRLTVL.

There are a few counts of this clonotype. The chain uses TRBV3-1 and TRBJ1-5, with D unresolved. Germline V gives CDR1 LGHDT, CDR2 YNNKEL (reference sequence). The CDR3 runs 16 residues. Trimming left V 1 base short and J 0 bases short, with 10 bases between. The CDR3 nucleotides read TGTGCCAGCAGCCAAGGTCAGGCGATTAGCAATCAGCCCCAGCATTTT. This codes for CASSQGQAISNQPQHF.

The chain recombines TRBV4-1 with TRBJ2-7; 14 bases agree with TRBD2. In germline, CDR1 is MGHRA, CDR2 YSYEKL. CDR3 size: 17 residues. V shed 6 bases, J shed 1 base, and the junction held 8 bases outside the gene matches. This CDR3 reads CASSRTSGGSGSYEQYF. In DNA form, the CDR3 reads TGCGCCAGCAGTCGGACTAGCGGGGGGTCCGGGTCCTACGAGCAGTACTTC.

This clonotype showed up many times. The rearrangement links TRBV20-1 to TRBJ2-3, with a possible D match to TRBD2 (6 bases). The CDR3 covers 16 residues. CDR1 and CDR2 (germline): DFQATT, SNEGSKA (reference sequence). The germline V and J ends were trimmed by 1 base and 6 bases, with 20 bases remaining between them. CDR3 DNA sequence: TGCAGTGCTAGAGCGATGCGGGGTGGCTTTTTGGATACGCAGTATTTT. Protein sequence: CSARAMRGGFLDTQYF.